This TCR beta chain stems from a study of blood T cell repertoires in COVID-19. Whole-study context: T cells, B-cell-depleted T cells, or PBMCs provided the cDNA or gDNA that served as material.

Germline assignment: CDR1 MDHEN and CDR2 SYDVKM. V was clipped by 5 bases and J by 4 bases; unmatched bases: 9. The CDR3 length is 15 residues. Method: immunoSEQ multiplex PCR; TCRdb's copy keeps in-frame clones and lacks some. The profile shows 350,000 to 400,000 clones, 80% to 90% of them singletons. Assignments of participants to cohorts depended upon their own reported clinical history. Donors in Cohort 3 counted as recovered after two negative PCRs, clearance, or symptom resolution. The sample consisted of PBMCs or T cells enriched from blood (not recorded which). The chain employs TRBV28 and TRBJ1-2; 8 positions agree with TRBD1. The source of this sequence is a man aged 18 to 29 who had recovered from COVID-19. The CDR3 nucleotides read TGTGCCAGCAGTACAAGTAACAGGGGGGCCTATGGCTACACCTTC. It is translated as CASSTSNRGAYGYTF.